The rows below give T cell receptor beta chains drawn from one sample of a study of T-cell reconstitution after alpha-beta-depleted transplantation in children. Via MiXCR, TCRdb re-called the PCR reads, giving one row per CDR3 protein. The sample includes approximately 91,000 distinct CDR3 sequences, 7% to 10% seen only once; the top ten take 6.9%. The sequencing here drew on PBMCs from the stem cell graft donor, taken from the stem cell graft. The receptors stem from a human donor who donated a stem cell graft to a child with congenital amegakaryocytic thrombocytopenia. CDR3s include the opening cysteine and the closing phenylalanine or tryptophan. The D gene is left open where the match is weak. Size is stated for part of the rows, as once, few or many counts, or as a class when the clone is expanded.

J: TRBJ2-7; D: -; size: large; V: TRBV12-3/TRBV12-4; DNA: TGTGCCAGCAGTTTTGGCCTGGGCGAGCAGTACTTC; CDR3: CASSFGLGEQYF
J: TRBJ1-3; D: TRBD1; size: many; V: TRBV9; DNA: TGTGCCAGCAGCGAGTGGACAGGGGTGAATAGTGTAAACACCATATATTTT; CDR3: CASSEWTGVNSVNTIYF
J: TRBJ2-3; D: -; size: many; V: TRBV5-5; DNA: TGTGCCAGCAGCTTGGACGCCGGTCGCACAGATACGCAGTATTTT; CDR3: CASSLDAGRTDTQYF
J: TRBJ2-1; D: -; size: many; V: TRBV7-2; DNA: TGTGCCAGCAGCTCGTACGACTACCGGGGGACCTACAATGAGCAGTTCTTC; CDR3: CASSSYDYRGTYNEQFF
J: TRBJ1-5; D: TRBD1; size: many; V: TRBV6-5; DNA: TGTGCCAGCACCCGGACAGGCCTTCAAGGGGGAAGTCAGCCCCAGCATTTT; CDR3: CASTRTGLQGGSQPQHF
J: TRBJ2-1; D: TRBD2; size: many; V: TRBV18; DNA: TGTGCCAGCTCACCACCGGCTAGCGGGCAATACAATGAGCAGTTCTTC; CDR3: CASSPPASGQYNEQFF
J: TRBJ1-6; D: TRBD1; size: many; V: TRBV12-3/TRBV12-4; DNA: TGTGCCAGCAGTGACAGGGGGACGAGATCACCCCTCCACTTT; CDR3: CASSDRGTRSPLHF
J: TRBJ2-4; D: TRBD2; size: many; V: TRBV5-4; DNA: TGTGCCAGCAGTGTGGGTAGCGGGAGTGTCGGGTCCAAAAACATTCAGTACTTC; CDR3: CASSVGSGSVGSKNIQYF
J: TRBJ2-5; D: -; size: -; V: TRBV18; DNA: TGTGCCAGCTCCCGGACTGATCAAGAGACCCAGTACTTC; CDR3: CASSRTDQETQYF
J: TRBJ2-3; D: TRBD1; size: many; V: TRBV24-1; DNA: TGTGCCACCAGTGATGGACAGGGGGCGCGGGCAGATACGCAGTATTTT; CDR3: CATSDGQGARADTQYF
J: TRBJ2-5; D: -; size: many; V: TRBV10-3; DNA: TGTGCCATCAGTGATTCAGTTAAAGAGACCCAGTACTTC; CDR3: CAISDSVKETQYF
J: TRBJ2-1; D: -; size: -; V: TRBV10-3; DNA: TGTGCCATCAGTGAGATCGGACAGAGCTCCTACAATGAGCAGTTCTTC; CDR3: CAISEIGQSSYNEQFF
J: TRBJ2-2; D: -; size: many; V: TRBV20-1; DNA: TGCAGTGCTAGGGCGGGACCAGGGAACACCGGGGAGCTGTTTTTT; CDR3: CSARAGPGNTGELFF
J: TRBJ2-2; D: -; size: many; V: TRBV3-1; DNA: TGTGCCAGCAGCCCCTACCTCCTCGGTTCCCCGAACACCGGGGAGCTGTTTTTT; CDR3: CASSPYLLGSPNTGELFF
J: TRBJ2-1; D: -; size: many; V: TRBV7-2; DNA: TGTGCCAGCACTCCGCGCAGGGGCTTCCATGAGCAGTTCTTC; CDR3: CASTPRRGFHEQFF
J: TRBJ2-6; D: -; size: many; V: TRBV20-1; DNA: TGCAGTGCTAGAGATGGTCTTCTAGCGACAAACTCTGGGGCCAACGTCCTGACTTTC; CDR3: CSARDGLLATNSGANVLTF
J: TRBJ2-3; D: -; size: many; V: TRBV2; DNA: TGTGCCAGCAGTGAACGGGGAGGCACAGATACGCAGTATTTT; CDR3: CASSERGGTDTQYF
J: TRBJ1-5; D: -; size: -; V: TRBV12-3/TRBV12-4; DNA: TGTGCCAGCACCTGGGGGGGTGGAGGGCAGCCCCAGCATTTT; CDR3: CASTWGGGGQPQHF
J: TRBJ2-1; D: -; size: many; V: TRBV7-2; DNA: TGTGCCAGCAGCTTAGTGGGAGGAGTGGATGAGCAGTTCTTC; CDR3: CASSLVGGVDEQFF
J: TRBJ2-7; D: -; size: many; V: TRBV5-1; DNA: TGCGCCAGCAGCGAACCTTACAGGGACCCAGCCTACGAGCAGTACTTC; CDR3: CASSEPYRDPAYEQYF
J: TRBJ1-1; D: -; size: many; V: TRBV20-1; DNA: TGCAGTGCTCCGTTAAGGGGAATTGAAGCTTTCTTT; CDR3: CSAPLRGIEAFF
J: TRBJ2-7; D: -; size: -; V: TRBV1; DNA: TGCACCAGCAGCCAAGACCCTTCAATGGGACTAGCGGTCGACGAGCAGTACTTC; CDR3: CTSSQDPSMGLAVDEQYF
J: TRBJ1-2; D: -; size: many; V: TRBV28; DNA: TGTGCCAGCAGTTTGGGCACGGCCGCGAGGGGCTACACCTTC; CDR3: CASSLGTAARGYTF
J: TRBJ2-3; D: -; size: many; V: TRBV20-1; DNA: TGCAGTGCGGGCCCTTCTAGCACAGATACGCAGTATTTT; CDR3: CSAGPSSTDTQYF
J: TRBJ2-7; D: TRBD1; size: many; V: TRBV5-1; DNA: TGCGCCAGCAGCTTGCGGGAAACAGGGGTCTACGAGCAGTACTTC; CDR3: CASSLRETGVYEQYF
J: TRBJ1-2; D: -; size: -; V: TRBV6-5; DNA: TGTGCCAGCAGTTCGGCCTATACTAACTATGGCTACACCTTC; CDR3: CASSSAYTNYGYTF
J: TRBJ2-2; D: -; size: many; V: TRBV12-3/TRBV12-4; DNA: TGTGCCAGCACCACCCTCTGGCAGGGATCCACCGGGGAGCTGTTTTTT; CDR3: CASTTLWQGSTGELFF
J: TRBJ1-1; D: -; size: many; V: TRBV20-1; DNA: TGCAGTGCGCCCCGAACCCGGGACACTGAAGCTTTCTTT; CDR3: CSAPRTRDTEAFF
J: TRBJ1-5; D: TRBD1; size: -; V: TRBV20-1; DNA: TGCAGTGCTAGAACCCAGGGGGCCGGCAATCAGCCCCAGCATTTT; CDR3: CSARTQGAGNQPQHF
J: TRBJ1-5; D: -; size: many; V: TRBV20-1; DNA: TGCAGTGCTGGAGCCCTCCGGCAGGGGTACCAGCCCCAGCATTTT; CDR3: CSAGALRQGYQPQHF
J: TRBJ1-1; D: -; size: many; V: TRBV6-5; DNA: TGTGCCAGCAGTTACGGACGGACAGCTACTAACACTGAAGCTTTCTTT; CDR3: CASSYGRTATNTEAFF
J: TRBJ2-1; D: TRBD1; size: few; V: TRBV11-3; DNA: TGTGCCAGCAGCTATGACAGGGGTCCCTACAATGAGCAGTTCTTC; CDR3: CASSYDRGPYNEQFF
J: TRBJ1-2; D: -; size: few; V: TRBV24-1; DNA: TGTGCCACCAGTGACAGGGACGGCTACACTGGCTACACCTTC; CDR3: CATSDRDGYTGYTF
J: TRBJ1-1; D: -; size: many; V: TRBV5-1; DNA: TGCGCCAGCAGCTTGAGTTCGGGTTTGAACACTGAAGCTTTCTTT; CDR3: CASSLSSGLNTEAFF
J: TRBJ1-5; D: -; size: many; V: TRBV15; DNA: TGTGCCACCAGCCCCCACCGTTGGGGTCAGCCCCAGCATTTT; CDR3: CATSPHRWGQPQHF
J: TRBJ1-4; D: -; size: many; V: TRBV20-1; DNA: TGCAGTGCTAGGGCCAGAGTTAATGAAAAACTGTTTTTT; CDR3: CSARARVNEKLFF
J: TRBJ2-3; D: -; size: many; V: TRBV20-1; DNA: TGCAGCCATGCCGGGACTTTCCCCCGCGATACGCAGTATTTT; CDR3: CSHAGTFPRDTQYF
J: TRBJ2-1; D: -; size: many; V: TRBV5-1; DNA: TGCGCCAGCAGCTTGTGGGTGGACAATGAGCAGTTCTTC; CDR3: CASSLWVDNEQFF
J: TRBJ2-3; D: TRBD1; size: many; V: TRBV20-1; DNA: TGCAGTGCTGCTCGACAGGGGCCAGATACGCAGTATTTT; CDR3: CSAARQGPDTQYF
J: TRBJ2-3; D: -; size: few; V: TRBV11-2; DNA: TGTGCCAGCAGGTTAGCGAGTCTGGGGCCAGATACGCAGTATTTT; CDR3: CASRLASLGPDTQYF
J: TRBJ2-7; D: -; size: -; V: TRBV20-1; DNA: TGCAGTGCTAGGGAATCGGGCTACGAGCAGTACTTC; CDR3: CSARESGYEQYF
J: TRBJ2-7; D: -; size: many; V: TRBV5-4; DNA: TGTGCCAGCAGCGATGGCGGGTTGCCGTTGTACTTC; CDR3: CASSDGGLPLYF
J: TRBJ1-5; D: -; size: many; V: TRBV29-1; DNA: TGCAGCGTTGAACAGGGAACTGGCCAGCCCCAGCATTTT; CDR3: CSVEQGTGQPQHF
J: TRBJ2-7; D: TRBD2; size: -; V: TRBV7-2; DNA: TGTGCCAGCAGCTTAGGGGGGACTATACCCCCCTACGAGCAGTACTTC; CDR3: CASSLGGTIPPYEQYF
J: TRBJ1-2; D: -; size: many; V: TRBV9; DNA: TGTGCCAGCAAAGGCGATCCTAACTATGGCTACACCTTC; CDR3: CASKGDPNYGYTF
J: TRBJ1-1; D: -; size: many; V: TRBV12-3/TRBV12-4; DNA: TGTGCCAGCAGTTTTGACAGAATGAACACTGAAGCTTTCTTT; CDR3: CASSFDRMNTEAFF
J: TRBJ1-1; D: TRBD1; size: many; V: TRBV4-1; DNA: TGCGCCAGCAGCCGAGGACAGGGTGGCACTGAAGCTTTCTTT; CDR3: CASSRGQGGTEAFF
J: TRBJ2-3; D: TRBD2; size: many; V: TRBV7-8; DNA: TGTGCCAGCAGCCCTAGCGGGGGGGCCGTCTCCCGCGGTACGCAGTATTTT; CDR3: CASSPSGGAVSRGTQYF
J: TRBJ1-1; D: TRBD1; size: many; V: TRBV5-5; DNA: TGTGCCAGCAGCGTGACAGGGGGCACTGAAGCTTTCTTT; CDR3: CASSVTGGTEAFF
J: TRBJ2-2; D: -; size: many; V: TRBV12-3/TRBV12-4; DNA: TGTGCCAGCAGTCCCAGTGACGGGGCGGGGGAGCTGTTTTTT; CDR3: CASSPSDGAGELFF
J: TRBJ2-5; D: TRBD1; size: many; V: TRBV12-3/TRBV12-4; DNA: TGTGCCAGCAGTTCCCAACGACAGGGAAGACAAGAGACCCAGTACTTC; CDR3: CASSSQRQGRQETQYF
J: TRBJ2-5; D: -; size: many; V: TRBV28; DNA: TGTGCCAGCTTTGCTACAGGTACTGGGGTCGGGACCCAGTACTTC; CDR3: CASFATGTGVGTQYF
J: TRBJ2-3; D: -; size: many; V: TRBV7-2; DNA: TGTGCCAGCAGCTCGAAGACCGCCTTGGGGCAGTATTTT; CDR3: CASSSKTALGQYF
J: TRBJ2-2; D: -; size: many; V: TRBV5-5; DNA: TGTGCCAGCAGCTTGGGACGGGAGAACACCGGGGAGCTGTTTTTT; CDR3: CASSLGRENTGELFF
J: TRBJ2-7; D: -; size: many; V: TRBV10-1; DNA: TGCGCCAGCAGTGCTCGCAGGAACAACTACGAGCAGTACTTC; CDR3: CASSARRNNYEQYF